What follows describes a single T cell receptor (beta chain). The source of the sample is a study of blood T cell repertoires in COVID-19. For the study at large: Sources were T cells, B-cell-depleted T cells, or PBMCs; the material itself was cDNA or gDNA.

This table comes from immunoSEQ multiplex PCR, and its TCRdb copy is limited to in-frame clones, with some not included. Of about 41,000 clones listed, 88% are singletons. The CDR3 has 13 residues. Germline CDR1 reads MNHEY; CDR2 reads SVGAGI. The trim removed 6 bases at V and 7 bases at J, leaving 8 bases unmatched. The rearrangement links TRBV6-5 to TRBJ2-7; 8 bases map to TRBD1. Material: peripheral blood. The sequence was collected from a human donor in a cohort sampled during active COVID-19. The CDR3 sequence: CASRQDRAGEQYF. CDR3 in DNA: TGTGCCAGCAGGCAGGACAGGGCGGGGGAGCAGTACTTC.